The rows below give T cell receptor beta chains drawn from one sample of a study of shared clonotypes between healthy human individuals. Clones were read by immunoSEQ multiplex PCR, and TCRdb kept only the in-frame ones, dropping some. The table shows over 1.4 million clones, with approximately 97% occurring only once. Input material: naive CD4+ T cells sorted from blood. The receptors shown here come from a young man in good health. The CDR3 runs from the conserved cysteine through the conserved F or W. A D gene is named only where the DNA matches it firmly. Clone size is stated in some rows and not others, as once, few, many or a class when expanded.

V: TRBV7-2; J: TRBJ2-5; D: TRBD2; size: -; DNA: TGTGCCAGCAGCATAGCGGGAGCTGGGGAGACCCAGTACTTC; CDR3: CASSIAGAGETQYF
V: TRBV5-4; J: TRBJ2-1; D: -; size: -; DNA: TGTGCCAGCAGCTTGGGAGTAGAGCAGTTCTTC; CDR3: CASSLGVEQFF
V: TRBV30; J: TRBJ1-5; D: TRBD1; size: -; DNA: TGTGCCTGGAGTAGGGACAGGGGTTATCAGCCCCAGCATTTT; CDR3: CAWSRDRGYQPQHF
V: TRBV28; J: TRBJ2-5; D: -; size: -; DNA: TGTGCCAGCTCCTCTAATCAGCGGTACCAAGAGACCCAGTACTTC; CDR3: CASSSNQRYQETQYF
V: TRBV6-6; J: TRBJ2-7; D: TRBD1; size: -; DNA: TGTGCCAGCAGGACGACAGGGGACCTGTTCTACGAGCAGTACTTC; CDR3: CASRTTGDLFYEQYF
V: TRBV11-2; J: TRBJ2-1; D: TRBD2; size: -; DNA: TGTGCCAGCAGCTTAGAGATCTCCGGGACTAGGCTGTACAATGAGCAGTTCTTC; CDR3: CASSLEISGTRLYNEQFF
V: TRBV27; J: TRBJ1-1; D: -; size: -; DNA: TGTGCCAGCAGCCCCAAGGTAGAAACGGGTGAAGCTTTCTTT; CDR3: CASSPKVETGEAFF
V: TRBV11-2; J: TRBJ1-3; D: -; size: -; DNA: TGTGCCAGCAGCCCGGGACTCGGAAACACCATATATTTT; CDR3: CASSPGLGNTIYF
V: TRBV18; J: TRBJ1-1; D: TRBD1; size: -; DNA: TGTGCCAGCTCACCTAAGGCGGGAGGGGGCGCGAGTAACACTGAAGCTTTCTTT; CDR3: CASSPKAGGGASNTEAFF
V: TRBV7-2; J: TRBJ1-2; D: TRBD1; size: -; DNA: TGTGCCAGCAAGGAGCCCGGGACAGTGGTTGGCTACACCTTC; CDR3: CASKEPGTVVGYTF
V: TRBV9; J: TRBJ2-1; D: -; size: -; DNA: TGTGCCAGCAGCGTAATAGGTGTGCCAATTGAGCAGTTCTTC; CDR3: CASSVIGVPIEQFF
V: TRBV4-1; J: TRBJ2-6; D: -; size: -; DNA: TGCGCCAGCAGCCAAGAGAGGCCCCCCTCTGGGGCCAACGTCCTGACTTTC; CDR3: CASSQERPPSGANVLTF
V: TRBV19; J: TRBJ2-5; D: -; size: -; DNA: TGTGCCAGTAGTATGAACAGGCGCCAAGAGACCCAGTACTTC; CDR3: CASSMNRRQETQYF
V: TRBV29-1; J: TRBJ2-4; D: TRBD1; size: -; DNA: TGCAGCGTTGGACAGGGGGCCAAAAACATTCAGTACTTC; CDR3: CSVGQGAKNIQYF
V: TRBV5-1; J: TRBJ2-3; D: TRBD2; size: -; DNA: TGCGCTGCAAAGGGACTAGCGGACACAGATACGCAGTATTTT; CDR3: CAAKGLADTDTQYF
V: TRBV6-6; J: TRBJ2-1; D: -; size: once; DNA: TGTGCCAGCAGCCCCGACGGCTACAATGAGCAGTTCTTC; CDR3: CASSPDGYNEQFF
V: TRBV7-2; J: TRBJ1-2; D: -; size: -; DNA: TGTGCCAGCAGCTTAACGGGCAGTGGCTACACCTTC; CDR3: CASSLTGSGYTF
V: TRBV7-9; J: TRBJ2-3; D: TRBD2; size: once; DNA: TGTGCCAGCAGCCCAAAACTAGCGCCAGAGGGAACAGATACGCAGTATTTT; CDR3: CASSPKLAPEGTDTQYF
V: TRBV4-3; J: TRBJ2-1; D: TRBD1; size: -; DNA: TGCGCCAGCAGCCAAGGACAGGGAAACTACAATGAGCAGTTCTTC; CDR3: CASSQGQGNYNEQFF
V: TRBV4-3; J: TRBJ2-3; D: TRBD2; size: -; DNA: TGCGCCAGCAGCCAAGGAGAGCGGGAGCATACGCAGTATTTT; CDR3: CASSQGEREHTQYF
V: TRBV10-3; J: TRBJ2-2; D: TRBD2; size: -; DNA: TGTGCCATCTTGGCCTGGCGGGAGGCCCGCACCGGGGAGCTGTTTTTT; CDR3: CAILAWREARTGELFF
V: TRBV5-1; J: TRBJ2-5; D: -; size: -; DNA: TGCGCCAGCAGCTTTCCAGGACAGCTCCCCTTGGACTTC; CDR3: CASSFPGQLPLDF
V: TRBV28; J: TRBJ2-2; D: TRBD1; size: -; DNA: TGTGCCAGCAGACCGGACAGGGGTAGCACCGGGGAGCTGTTTTTT; CDR3: CASRPDRGSTGELFF
V: TRBV2; J: TRBJ2-1; D: TRBD2; size: -; DNA: TGTGCCAGCAGCTGGACTAGCGGGAGGCTACCGGGCTCCTACAATGAGCAGTTCTTC; CDR3: CASSWTSGRLPGSYNEQFF
V: TRBV11-1; J: TRBJ2-7; D: -; size: -; DNA: TGTGCCAGCAGCCCCGCTGACGGGAGCGAGCAGTACTTC; CDR3: CASSPADGSEQYF
V: TRBV27; J: TRBJ2-7; D: TRBD1; size: once; DNA: TGTGCCAGCAAAATCAGACAGGGGGCCTACGAGCAGTACTTC; CDR3: CASKIRQGAYEQYF
V: TRBV7-3; J: TRBJ2-2; D: -; size: -; DNA: TGTGCCAGCAGCTTATCCTTTACCGGGGAGCTGTTTTTT; CDR3: CASSLSFTGELFF
V: TRBV19; J: TRBJ2-7; D: TRBD2; size: -; DNA: TGTGCCAGTAGTATAATGTTGAGGGAGGGCCCCTACGAGCAGTACTTC; CDR3: CASSIMLREGPYEQYF
V: TRBV23-1; J: TRBJ1-5; D: -; size: -; DNA: TGCGCCAGCAGTCAATCGACCGGCATGGGCAGCAATCAGCCCCAGCATTTT; CDR3: CASSQSTGMGSNQPQHF
V: TRBV7-3; J: TRBJ2-1; D: -; size: -; DNA: TGTGCCAGCAGCTCTACATCCGACTCCTACAATGAGCAGTTCTTC; CDR3: CASSSTSDSYNEQFF
V: TRBV7-2; J: TRBJ2-1; D: -; size: -; DNA: TGTGCCAGCAGCTTAGATCTGGGTGCAAAACTTGCCGAGCAGTTCTTC; CDR3: CASSLDLGAKLAEQFF
V: TRBV28; J: TRBJ2-3; D: TRBD2; size: -; DNA: TGTGCCAGCAGTCCATCGGGACTAGCGGAGCGCACAGATACGCAGTATTTT; CDR3: CASSPSGLAERTDTQYF
V: TRBV19; J: TRBJ2-5; D: -; size: -; DNA: TGTGCCAGTAGCCTTTATGCACAGGGTTTCTCTTACCAAGAGACCCAGTACTTC; CDR3: CASSLYAQGFSYQETQYF
V: TRBV5-1; J: TRBJ2-7; D: -; size: -; DNA: TGCGCCAGCAGCTTGGGGGACGGCCTGGAGCAGTACTTC; CDR3: CASSLGDGLEQYF
V: TRBV4-1; J: TRBJ1-2; D: TRBD1; size: -; DNA: TGCGCCAGCAGCGCCGGACAGGGACCCGCGGGCTATGGCTACACCTTC; CDR3: CASSAGQGPAGYGYTF
V: TRBV29-1; J: TRBJ1-1; D: -; size: -; DNA: TGCAGCGTGGGGAGAGGACAGATGAACACTGAAGCTTTCTTT; CDR3: CSVGRGQMNTEAFF
V: TRBV6-6; J: TRBJ2-7; D: TRBD1; size: -; DNA: TGTGCCAGCAGTTACTCGAAAGGGGGCGACTACGAGCAGTACTTC; CDR3: CASSYSKGGDYEQYF
V: TRBV6-1; J: TRBJ2-7; D: -; size: -; DNA: TGTGCCAGCTCCGCCGGGCCCTCGACGTACGAGCAGTACTTC; CDR3: CASSAGPSTYEQYF
V: TRBV7-2; J: TRBJ1-1; D: -; size: -; DNA: TGTGCCAGCAGCTTAACCTCCATGAACACTGAAGCTTTCTTT; CDR3: CASSLTSMNTEAFF
V: TRBV27; J: TRBJ2-1; D: TRBD2; size: -; DNA: TGTGCCAGCAGTCGAGGGACTAGCGGGATAGACAATGAGCAGTTCTTC; CDR3: CASSRGTSGIDNEQFF
V: TRBV10-3; J: TRBJ1-5; D: TRBD1; size: -; DNA: TGTGCCATCAGTGAAGGACAGGATAGCAATCAGCCCCAGCATTTT; CDR3: CAISEGQDSNQPQHF
V: TRBV5-4; J: TRBJ2-1; D: -; size: once; DNA: TGTGCCAGCCTTGTCAAGGGCTCCTACAATGAGCAGTTCTTC; CDR3: CASLVKGSYNEQFF
V: TRBV27; J: TRBJ1-2; D: -; size: -; DNA: TGTGCCAGCACCCTACGGGGGAAAGTCGCGCGCGGCTACACCTTC; CDR3: CASTLRGKVARGYTF
V: TRBV18; J: TRBJ2-1; D: -; size: -; DNA: TGTGCCAGCTCGCTCCAGGGGATCTCCGCCTCCTACAATGAGCAGTTCTTC; CDR3: CASSLQGISASYNEQFF
V: TRBV7-3; J: TRBJ2-3; D: TRBD2; size: once; DNA: TGTGCCAGCAGCTTATACGGGACTAGCGGGAGTGATACGCAGTATTTT; CDR3: CASSLYGTSGSDTQYF
V: TRBV11-2; J: TRBJ2-1; D: TRBD1; size: -; DNA: TGTGCCAGCAGCTTATCTGGGACAGGGGGATATAATGAGCAGTTCTTC; CDR3: CASSLSGTGGYNEQFF
V: TRBV11-2; J: TRBJ2-3; D: -; size: -; DNA: TGTGCCAGCAGCTTAGTAGAATCTAGCACAGATACGCAGTATTTT; CDR3: CASSLVESSTDTQYF
V: TRBV5-1; J: TRBJ2-3; D: TRBD2; size: once; DNA: TGCGCCAGCAGCGCGGGAGTCCAGCCGGGCACAGATACGCAGTATTTT; CDR3: CASSAGVQPGTDTQYF
V: TRBV28; J: TRBJ2-2; D: -; size: -; DNA: TGTGCCAGCATAGGGAACCCCGGGGAGCTGTTTTTT; CDR3: CASIGNPGELFF
V: TRBV5-1; J: TRBJ1-1; D: -; size: -; DNA: TGCGCCAGCAGCCCGGGGGGTAGGACTGAAGCTTTCTTT; CDR3: CASSPGGRTEAFF
V: TRBV9; J: TRBJ2-7; D: TRBD1; size: -; DNA: TGTGCCAGCAGCGTCGACCCCAGACAGGGTCCCACCTACGAGCAGTACTTC; CDR3: CASSVDPRQGPTYEQYF
V: TRBV9; J: TRBJ2-3; D: -; size: -; DNA: TGTGCCAGCAGCGTAGGCTCCTCGAACACAGATACGCAGTATTTT; CDR3: CASSVGSSNTDTQYF